Described below is a single T cell receptor beta chain sequence and its context. Measured with immunoSEQ multiplex PCR; TCRdb has only the in-frame clones, and not every one. The sample comprises about 250,000 clones, 80% to 90% of which are singletons, and just over 2.5% rests with the top ten. This sample is drawn from a study of blood T cell repertoires in COVID-19. Germline V gene sequence: CDR1 SGHDT, CDR2 YYEEEE. V gave up 0 bases and J gave up 5 bases, with 15 bases separating them. This CDR3 spans 16 amino acids. The source is a woman younger than 45 with acute COVID-19. This chain links TRBV5-6 with TRBJ1-5; possible D gene TRBD1, 5 bases. Specimen: PBMCs or T cells enriched from blood (not recorded which). CDR3 DNA sequence: TGTGCCAGCAGCTTGGTAAAGGGGCCGGGGGATCAGCCCCAGCATTTT. Its translation: CASSLVKGPGDQPQHF.